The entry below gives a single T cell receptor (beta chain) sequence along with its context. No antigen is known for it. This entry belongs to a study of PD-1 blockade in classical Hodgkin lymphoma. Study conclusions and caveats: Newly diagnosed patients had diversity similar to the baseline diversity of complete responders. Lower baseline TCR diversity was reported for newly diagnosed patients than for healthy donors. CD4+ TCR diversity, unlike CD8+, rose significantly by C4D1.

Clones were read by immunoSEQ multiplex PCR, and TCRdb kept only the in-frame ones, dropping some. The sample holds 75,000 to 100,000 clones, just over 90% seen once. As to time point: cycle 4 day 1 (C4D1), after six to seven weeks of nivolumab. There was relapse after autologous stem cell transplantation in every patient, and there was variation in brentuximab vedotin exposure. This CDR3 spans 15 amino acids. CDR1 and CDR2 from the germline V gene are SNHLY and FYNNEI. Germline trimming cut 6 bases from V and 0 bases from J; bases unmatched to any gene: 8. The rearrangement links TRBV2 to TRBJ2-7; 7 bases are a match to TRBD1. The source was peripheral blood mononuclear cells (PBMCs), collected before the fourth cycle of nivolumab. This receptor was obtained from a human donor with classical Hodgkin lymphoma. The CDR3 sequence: CASSKEGTASYEQYF. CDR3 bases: TGTGCCAGCAGCAAAGAAGGGACAGCCTCCTACGAGCAGTACTTC. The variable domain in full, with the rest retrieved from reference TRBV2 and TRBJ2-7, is EPEVTQTPSHQVTQMGQEVILRCVPISNHLYFYWYRQILGQKVEFLVSFYNNEISEKSEIFDDQFSVERPDGSNFTLKIRSTKLEDSAMYFCASSKEGTASYEQYFGPGTRLTVT.